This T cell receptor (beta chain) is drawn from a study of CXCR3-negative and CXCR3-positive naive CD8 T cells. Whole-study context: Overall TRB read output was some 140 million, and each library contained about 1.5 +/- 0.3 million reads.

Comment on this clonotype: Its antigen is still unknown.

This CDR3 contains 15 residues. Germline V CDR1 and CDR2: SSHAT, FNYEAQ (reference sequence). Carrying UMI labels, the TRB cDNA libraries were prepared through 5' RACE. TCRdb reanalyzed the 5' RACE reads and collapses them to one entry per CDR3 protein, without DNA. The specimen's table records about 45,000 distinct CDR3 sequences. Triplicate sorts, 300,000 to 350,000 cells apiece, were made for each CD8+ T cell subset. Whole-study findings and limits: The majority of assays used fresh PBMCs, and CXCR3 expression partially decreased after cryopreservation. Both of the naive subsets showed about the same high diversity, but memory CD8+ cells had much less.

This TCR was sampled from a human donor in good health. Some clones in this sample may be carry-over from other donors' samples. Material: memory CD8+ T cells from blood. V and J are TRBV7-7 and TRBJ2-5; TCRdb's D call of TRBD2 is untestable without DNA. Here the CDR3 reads CASSLSRGGRETQYF.